The 31 T cell receptor beta chains presented below share a single source sample, sequenced in a study of T cells in women clearing cervical HPV infection. Clones were read by immunoSEQ multiplex PCR, and TCRdb kept only the in-frame ones, dropping some. The sample's table shows 25,000 to 30,000 clones. Sequencing used blood buffy coat. The receptors come from a woman aged 18 to 75 with a cervical HPV16 infection that either progressed to CIN3+ or cleared (not recorded which).

Comment on this clone: The read gets to within 3 residues of the CDR3 end, and the germline J gene fills in the rest. This sample also contains other DNA sequences that code for the same CDR3. The chain recombines TRBV30 with TRBJ2-1, with 12 bases that match TRBD2. CDR1 is GTSNPN, CDR2 SVGIG, per germline (reference sequence). The junction had 5 bases not matched to a gene; V was cut back by 1 base and J by 7 bases. The CDR3 extends over 15 amino acids. The CDR3 DNA, read in part, is TGTGCCTGGAGTGAACTAGCGGGGGGCTTTAATGAG. The encoded protein is CAWSELAGGFNE. The entire CDR3 protein reads CAWSELAGGFNEQFF.

With regard to this clone: The CDR3 end is not reached by the read, which stops 3 residues before it; the germline J gene fills it in. The rearrangement uses TRBV11-2 and TRBJ2-5; D is unresolved. Germline V lookup: CDR1 SGHAT, CDR2 FQNNGV. The CDR3 runs 15 residues. Trimming pared 1 base from V and 2 bases from J, leaving 11 bases between. The part of the CDR3 DNA that was read is TGTGCCAGCAGCTTAGTAAGTCGGTTACAAGAGACC. Its protein is CASSLVSRLQET. The full-length CDR3 reads as CASSLVSRLQETQYF.

To note about this clone: The read ends 3 residues before the CDR3 terminus; that terminus is restored from the germline J gene. This chain links TRBV7-9 with TRBJ2-2, with 7 bases that match TRBD2. The J segment lost 1 base and the V segment lost 5 bases, leaving 4 bases of the junction unmatched. The CDR3 length is 15 residues. Germline assignment: CDR1 SEHNR and CDR2 FQNEAQ (reference sequence). CDR3 in amino acids: CASSTLAGNTGELFF. The CDR3 DNA, read in part, is TGTGCCAGCAGCACATTAGCGGGGAACACCGGGGAG.

Comments on this clone: From the germline J gene comes the end of the CDR3, since the read stops 3 residues before it. This chain connects TRBV28 to TRBJ1-4; 10 nucleotides line up with TRBD1. The CDR3 is 14 residues long. The V gene's germline CDR1 is MDHEN and CDR2 SYDVKM. Trimming removed 6 bases from V and 8 bases from J; junction bases left unmatched: 6. The CDR3 loop reads CASSAGTGAEKLFF. The CDR3 DNA, read in part, is TGTGCCAGCAGCGCCGGGACAGGGGCGGAAAAA. The full variable domain, with the rest looked up from reference TRBV28 and TRBJ1-4, is DVKVTQSSRYLVKRTGEKVFLECVQDMDHENMFWYRQDPGLGLRLIYFSYDVKMKEKGDIPEGYSVSREKKERFSLILESASTNQTSMYLCASSAGTGAEKLFFGSGTQLSVL.

Concerning this clone: The read stops 3 residues short of the end of the CDR3; the missing end is completed from the germline J gene. J is TRBJ2-7 and V is TRBV27; 7 bases agree with TRBD1. V was pared by 4 bases and J by 5 bases, with 17 bases of the junction left unmatched. Germline V gene lookup returns CDR1 MNHEY and CDR2 SMNVEV (reference sequence). This CDR3 has 17 amino acids. Partial CDR3 DNA: TGTGCCAGCAGTTCGAATTCCCGACAGGGTCGTTTTGACGAG. Translating gives CASSSNSRQGRFDE. In full, the CDR3 is CASSSNSRQGRFDEQYF.

Details on this clone: The sequenced fragment ends 3 residues before the CDR3 boundary, so the rest is inferred from the germline J gene. The gene calls are TRBV20-1 and TRBJ2-1; the match to TRBD2 covers 9 bases. The CDR3 runs 15 residues. The V gene end was trimmed by 3 bases and the J gene end by 5 bases; junction bases not matched to a gene: 8. The germline gives CDR1 DFQATT, CDR2 SNEGSKA (reference sequence). CDR3 sequence: CSASARTSVNNEQFF. The sequenced CDR3 bases are TGCAGTGCTAGCGCTAGGACTAGCGTCAACAATGAG.

To note about this clone: The read terminates 3 residues ahead of where the CDR3 ends, so the germline J gene completes it. The genes are TRBV29-1 and TRBJ1-4; D gene uncertain. This CDR3 has 13 residues. The V gene lost 4 bases and the J gene lost 0 bases, with 6 bases spanning the gap. The germline gives CDR1 SQVTM, CDR2 ANQGSEA. CDR3 DNA, as far as it was read: TGCAGCGTTGTGGGCGCAACTAATGAAAAA. As protein: CSVVGATNEK. The CDR3 reads in full as CSVVGATNEKLFF.

For this clone: The read comes to an end 3 residues before the CDR3 does, leaving the germline J gene to fill in the end. The chain links TRBV7-8 to TRBJ2-3, with TRBD2 as a possible D gene (6 bases). Trimming stripped 3 bases from V and 2 bases from J, with 12 bases between. The CDR3 has 15 amino acids. Germline CDR1 and CDR2: SGHVS and FQNEAQ. Here the CDR3 reads CASSFRDSNTDTQYF. The CDR3 bases that were read are TGTGCCAGCAGCTTCAGGGACTCCAACACAGATACG.

With respect to this clone: The missing CDR3 end, 3 residues past where the read stops, is filled in from the germline J gene. V and J are TRBV4-1 and TRBJ2-1; unclear D gene. The V end lost 2 bases, the J end lost 2 bases, and 7 bases lay between the germline ends. CDR3 length: 14 amino acids. The V gene's germline CDR1 is MGHRA and CDR2 YSYEKL. CDR3 DNA (partial): TGCGCCAGCAGCCAAAGCTCCACCTACAATGAG. Residues: CASSQSSTYNE. The whole CDR3 protein reads CASSQSSTYNEQFF.

CDR3: CASSEQEAYNEAFF. CDR3 DNA, as far as it was read: TGTGCCAGCAGTGAACAGGAGGCATACAATGAA. This chain uses TRBV6-1 with TRBJ1-1; no firm D call. The sequenced fragment ends 3 residues before the CDR3 boundary, so the rest is inferred from the germline J gene. CDR1 is MNHNS, CDR2 SASEGT, per germline. The germline V and J ends were trimmed by 2 bases and 7 bases, with 14 bases remaining between them. This CDR3 comprises 14 residues.

Details on this clone: The read gets to within 3 residues of the CDR3 end, and the germline J gene fills in the rest. The V gene is TRBV30, the J gene TRBJ1-1; unclear D gene. Germline loops: CDR1 GTSNPN, CDR2 SVGIG (reference sequence). This CDR3 is 13 amino acids long. V was shortened by 2 bases and J by 1 base, with 8 bases between the two germline ends. CDR3 bases read: TGTGCCTGGAGTTCAGGTTCGAACACTGAA. Residues: CAWSSGSNTE. The CDR3 in full is CAWSSGSNTEAFF. Looking up the rest from reference TRBV30 and TRBJ1-1 gives the full variable domain: SQTIHQWPATLVQPVGSPLSLECTVEGTSNPNLYWYRQAAGRGLQLLFYSVGIGQISSEVPQNLSASRPQDRQFILSSKKLLLSDSGFYLCAWSSGSNTEAFFGQGTRLTVV.

Comments on this clone: The read falls 3 residues short of the CDR3 end, and the missing part is taken from the germline J gene. This chain joins TRBV7-9 and TRBJ2-2, with D hard to call. Trimming removed 5 bases at V and 5 bases at J, with 6 bases between. This CDR3 has 12 amino acids. Looked up from germline, CDR1 is SEHNR and CDR2 is FQNEAQ (reference sequence). CDR3 bases read: TGTGCCAGCAGCCCGCAGACCGGGGAG. Translation gives CASSPQTGE. The full CDR3 sequence reads CASSPQTGELFF.

Turning to this clone: The CDR3 end lies 3 residues beyond the end of the read and is filled in from the germline J gene. This chain joins TRBV10-3 and TRBJ2-2; 11 nucleotides agree with TRBD2. This CDR3 is built from 19 residues. The germline V gene has CDR1 ENHRY and CDR2 SYGVKD. The trim removed 4 bases at V and 2 bases at J, leaving 12 bases unmatched. CDR3 residues: CAISAQGLLAGGNTGELFF. CDR3 bases read: TGTGCCATCAGTGCCCAAGGGTTGCTAGCGGGGGGTAACACCGGGGAG.

A word on this clone: The read finishes 3 residues shy of the CDR3 end, and the germline J gene is used to complete it. The chain carries TRBV29-1 and TRBJ2-7; D ambiguous. V was pared by 1 base and J by 4 bases, with 8 bases between. The CDR3 is 12 residues long. CDR1 and CDR2 (germline): SQVTM, ANQGSEA. The CDR3 sequence is CSVEGAQYEQYF. The covered CDR3 bases are TGCAGCGTTGAAGGAGCGCAATACGAG.

CDR3 bases read: TGTGCCAGCAGCGCGGTTCACTATGGC. Amino acids: CASSAVHYG. The full CDR3 protein is CASSAVHYGYTF. The chain carries TRBV5-6 and TRBJ1-2; D is undetermined. The read comes to an end 3 residues before the CDR3 does, leaving the germline J gene to fill in the end. Germline V lookup: CDR1 SGHDT, CDR2 YYEEEE. Trimming left V 4 bases short and J 3 bases short, with 7 bases between. The CDR3 length is 12 residues.

Points on this clone: The missing CDR3 end, 3 residues past where the read stops, is filled in from the germline J gene. The chain is built from TRBV30 and TRBJ1-5, with D perhaps TRBD1 (5 bases). Trimming pared 5 bases from V and 4 bases from J, leaving 12 bases between. The V gene's germline CDR1 is GTSNPN and CDR2 SVGIG (reference sequence). The CDR3 covers 13 residues. The sequenced part of the CDR3 DNA is TGTGCCTGGGGAACAGGATTTAATCAGCCC. Its protein is CAWGTGFNQP. The CDR3 in full is CAWGTGFNQPQHF.

Comments on this clone: The read halts 3 residues ahead of the CDR3 end, with the missing end drawn from the germline J gene. This rearrangement joins TRBV5-1 to TRBJ1-6, with D uncertain. Trimming removed 5 bases from V and 0 bases from J, with 9 bases in between. The CDR3 consists of 15 residues. Germline CDR1 and CDR2: SGHRS and YFSETQ. This chain's CDR3 is CASRQQSSYNSPLHF. The sequenced part of the CDR3 DNA is TGCGCCAGCAGACAACAGAGCTCCTATAATTCACCC.

To note about this clone: The missing CDR3 end, 3 residues past where the read stops, is filled in from the germline J gene. J is TRBJ1-1 and V is TRBV5-1; D perhaps matches TRBD1 (5 bases). The length of the CDR3 is 15 residues. Germline loops: CDR1 SGHRS, CDR2 YFSETQ. Trimming removed 5 bases at V and 1 base at J, with 15 bases between. The CDR3 protein is CASSFAGLGNTEAFF. The CDR3 DNA, read in part, is TGCGCCAGCAGTTTCGCGGGGCTGGGGAACACTGAA.

To note about this clone: The read stops 3 residues short of the end of the CDR3; the missing end is completed from the germline J gene. V and J are TRBV18 and TRBJ1-1, with 7 positions matching TRBD1. This CDR3 region has 14 residues. The germline gives CDR1 KGHSH, CDR2 LQKENI. J gave up 3 bases and V 3 bases, and 4 bases lay outside the gene matches. Partial CDR3 DNA: TGTGCCAGCTCACCCAGAGGACAGGACACTGAA. It is translated as CASSPRGQDTE. The full CDR3 protein is CASSPRGQDTEAFF. Looking up the rest from reference TRBV18 and TRBJ1-1 gives the full variable domain: NAGVMQNPRHLVRRRGQEARLRCSPMKGHSHVYWYRQLPEEGLKFMVYLQKENIIDESGMPKERFSAEFPKEGPSILRIQQVVRGDSAAYFCASSPRGQDTEAFFGQGTRLTVV.

Here the CDR3 reads CASSAGLPYDYTF. The CDR3 DNA, read in part, is TGTGCCAGCAGCGCGGGACTACCCTACGAC. The chain carries TRBV7-2 and TRBJ1-2; weak D call: TRBD1 (5 bases). The read falls 3 residues short of the CDR3 end, and the missing part is taken from the germline J gene. The CDR3 length is 13 residues. Germline V gene sequence: CDR1 SGHTA, CDR2 FQGNSA.

Partial CDR3 DNA: TGCGCCAGCAGCTTGGGGACTAGCGGCACAGATACG. It yields the protein CASSLGTSGTDT. In full, the CDR3 is CASSLGTSGTDTQYF. This sequence joins TRBV5-1 and TRBJ2-3, with 9 positions matching TRBD2. The read gets to within 3 residues of the CDR3 end, and the germline J gene fills in the rest. Germline lookup yields CDR1 SGHRS and CDR2 YFSETQ. The junction had 0 bases not matched to a gene; V was cut back by 0 bases and J by 1 base. The CDR3 has 15 amino acids.

Worth noting for this clone: Read data end 3 residues before the CDR3 end; the end is taken from the germline J gene. This chain joins TRBV11-2 and TRBJ2-1, with 9 bases identical to TRBD2. The CDR3 is 14 residues long. The germline gives CDR1 SGHAT, CDR2 FQNNGV. The trim removed 1 base at V and 8 bases at J, leaving 3 bases unmatched. CDR3 in amino acids: CASSLGGTSHEQFF. The CDR3 bases that were read are TGTGCCAGCAGCTTAGGGGGGACTAGCCATGAG.

As to this clone: The sequence runs out 3 residues before the end of the CDR3; the remainder is reconstructed from the germline J gene. The chain is built from TRBV19 and TRBJ1-2; 8 bases line up with TRBD1. CDR3 length: 14 amino acids. Trimming removed 5 bases from V and 3 bases from J; junction bases left unmatched: 5. Germline loops: CDR1 LNHDA, CDR2 SQIVND (reference sequence). The covered CDR3 bases are TGTGCCAGTAGTCAAGACAGGGGAGACTATGGC. The encoded protein is CASSQDRGDYG. The whole CDR3 reads CASSQDRGDYGYTF.

Comment on this clone: The read stops 3 residues short of the end of the CDR3; the missing end is completed from the germline J gene. The chain uses TRBV2 and TRBJ2-1; D remains ambiguous. Trimming pared 8 bases from V and 9 bases from J, leaving 14 bases between. Germline values: CDR1 SNHLY, CDR2 FYNNEI. This CDR3 spans 12 amino acids. CDR3 DNA (partial): TGTGCCAGCTCTACGATTGGCGGTGAG. Amino acids: CASSTIGGE. The complete CDR3 reads CASSTIGGEQFF.

About this clone itself: The observed sequence ends 3 residues before the CDR3 terminus, with the missing tail filled in from the germline J gene. V usage is TRBV24-1 and J usage is TRBJ2-4; the D is unclear. The ends were cut back, 9 bases at V and 8 bases at J, with 4 bases in the middle. The CDR3 consists of 9 residues. In germline, CDR1 is KGHDR, CDR2 SFDVKD. CDR3 bases read: TGTGCCACCGCGGACATT. Its translation: CATADI. The whole CDR3 protein reads CATADIQYF.

Notes on this clone: The missing CDR3 end, 3 residues past where the read stops, is filled in from the germline J gene. This chain links TRBV11-2 with TRBJ2-3, with a tentative D call TRBD2 (5 bases). The CDR3 loop spans 15 amino acids. V gave up 5 bases and J gave up 4 bases, with 16 bases separating them. The germline V gene encodes CDR1 SGHAT and CDR2 FQNNGV. The CDR3 DNA, read in part, is TGTGCCAGCAGCCATCGTATGACACTAGCAGATACG. Translated, it gives CASSHRMTLADT. The whole CDR3 sequence reads CASSHRMTLADTQYF.

As to this clone: The read terminates 3 residues ahead of where the CDR3 ends, so the germline J gene completes it. V usage is TRBV20-1 and J usage is TRBJ2-7; 8 nucleotides agree with TRBD1. From germline, CDR1 is DFQATT and CDR2 SNEGSKA (reference sequence). V shed 5 bases and J 3 bases; nucleotides not matched to a gene: 6. The CDR3 covers 13 residues. CDR3 DNA (partial): TGCAGTGCTTCCGGACAGGGCGGCTACGAG. Its protein product is CSASGQGGYE. The CDR3 in full is CSASGQGGYEQYF.

Concerning this clone: The CDR3 extends 3 residues past the end of the read, so its final part is completed from the germline J gene. The chain couples TRBV18 to TRBJ2-3; a possible D gene is TRBD1 (5 bases). The CDR3 covers 15 residues. Germline-derived CDR1 and CDR2 are KGHSH and LQKENI. Partial CDR3 DNA: TGTGCCAGCTCACCCGATGCTTCAGGGCAAGAGGCG. Its translation is CASSPDASGQEA. Given in full, the CDR3 is CASSPDASGQEAQYF. The full variable domain, completed using reference TRBV18 and TRBJ2-3, is NAGVMQNPRHLVRRRGQEARLRCSPMKGHSHVYWYRQLPEEGLKFMVYLQKENIIDESGMPKERFSAEFPKEGPSILRIQQVVRGDSAAYFCASSPDASGQEAQYFGPGTRLTVL.

A remark on this clone: The CDR3 end falls 3 residues outside the read, so it is completed with the germline J gene. The V and J genes are TRBV2 and TRBJ1-2; D gene ambiguous. Germline assignment: CDR1 SNHLY and CDR2 FYNNEI. V was shortened by 4 bases and J by 3 bases, with 9 bases between the two germline ends. The CDR3 has 13 amino acids. The CDR3 spells CASSVELYYGYTF. CDR3 DNA, as far as it was read: TGTGCCAGCAGTGTTGAACTTTACTATGGC. Full variable domain (remainder filled in from reference TRBV2 and TRBJ1-2): EPEVTQTPSHQVTQMGQEVILRCVPISNHLYFYWYRQILGQKVEFLVSFYNNEISEKSEIFDDQFSVERPDGSNFTLKIRSTKLEDSAMYFCASSVELYYGYTFGSGTRLTVV.

About this clone itself: The DNA ends 3 residues before the CDR3 does, and the rest of the CDR3 is filled in from the germline J gene. This chain uses TRBV7-8 with TRBJ2-7; D may be TRBD2 (5 bases). This CDR3 is built from 11 residues. Trimming removed 5 bases at V and 6 bases at J, with 8 bases between. The germline V gene has CDR1 SGHVS and CDR2 FQNEAQ. The covered CDR3 bases are TGTGCCAGCAGCGTCCGGGGCGAG. Translation: CASSVRGE. The whole CDR3 reads CASSVRGEQYF.

As to this clone: The read ends 3 residues early relative to the CDR3; the germline J gene fills the gap. V gene TRBV19 combines with J gene TRBJ1-1, with D unresolved. This CDR3 is 12 amino acids long. From germline, CDR1 is LNHDA and CDR2 SQIVND (reference sequence). The covered CDR3 bases are TGTGCCAGTAGTCAGGTGCGGGCCCGA. It is translated as CASSQVRAR. The whole CDR3 region reads CASSQVRARAFF.